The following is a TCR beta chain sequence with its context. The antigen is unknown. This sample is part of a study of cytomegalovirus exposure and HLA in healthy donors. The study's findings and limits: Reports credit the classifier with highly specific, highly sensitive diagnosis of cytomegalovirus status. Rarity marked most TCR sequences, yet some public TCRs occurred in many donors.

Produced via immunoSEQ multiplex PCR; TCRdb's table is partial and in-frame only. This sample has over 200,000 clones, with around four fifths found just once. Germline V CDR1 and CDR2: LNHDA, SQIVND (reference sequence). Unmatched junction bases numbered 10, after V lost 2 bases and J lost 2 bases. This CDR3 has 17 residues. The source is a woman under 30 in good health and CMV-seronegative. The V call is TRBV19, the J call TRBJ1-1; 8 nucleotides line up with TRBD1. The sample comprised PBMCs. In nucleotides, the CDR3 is TGTGCCAGTAGTATACGAGGACAGGGCGGAGTAAACACTGAAGCTTTCTTT. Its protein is CASSIRGQGGVNTEAFF.